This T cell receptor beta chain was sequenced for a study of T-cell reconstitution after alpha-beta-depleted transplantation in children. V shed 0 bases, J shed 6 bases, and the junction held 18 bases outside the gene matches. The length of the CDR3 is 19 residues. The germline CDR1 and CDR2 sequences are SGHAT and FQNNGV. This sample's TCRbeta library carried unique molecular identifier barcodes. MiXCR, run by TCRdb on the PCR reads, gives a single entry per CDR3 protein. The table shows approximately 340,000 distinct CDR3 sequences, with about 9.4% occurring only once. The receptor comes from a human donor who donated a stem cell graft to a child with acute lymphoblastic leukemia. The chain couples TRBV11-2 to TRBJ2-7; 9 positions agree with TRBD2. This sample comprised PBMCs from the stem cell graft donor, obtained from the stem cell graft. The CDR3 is CASSLDGLALDRGFGEQYF. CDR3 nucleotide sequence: TGTGCCAGCAGCTTAGACGGACTAGCGTTGGATCGGGGGTTTGGCGAGCAGTACTTC. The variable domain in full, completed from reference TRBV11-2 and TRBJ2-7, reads EAGVAQSPRYKIIEKRQSVAFWCNPISGHATLYWYQQILGQGPKLLIQFQNNGVVDDSQLPKDRFSAERLKGVDSTLKIQPAKLEDSAVYLCASSLDGLALDRGFGEQYFGPGTRLTVT.